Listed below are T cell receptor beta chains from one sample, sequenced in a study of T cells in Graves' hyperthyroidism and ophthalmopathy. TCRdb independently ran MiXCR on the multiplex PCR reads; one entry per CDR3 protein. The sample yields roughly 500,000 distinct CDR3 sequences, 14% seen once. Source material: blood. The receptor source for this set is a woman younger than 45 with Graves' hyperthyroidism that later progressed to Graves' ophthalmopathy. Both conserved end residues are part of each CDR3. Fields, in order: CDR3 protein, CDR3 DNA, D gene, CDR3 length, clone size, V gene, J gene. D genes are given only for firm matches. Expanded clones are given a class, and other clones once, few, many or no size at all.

CDR3: CASSARTGASGNTIYF
DNA: TGTGCCAGCAGCGCCCGGACAGGGGCTTCTGGAAACACCATATATTTT
D: TRBD1
length: 16
size: .
V: TRBV7-2
J: TRBJ1-3

CDR3: CASSLIRLSGGTGEQYF
DNA: TGTGCCAGCAGCTTAATCCGGCTGAGCGGGGGGACCGGCGAGCAGTACTTC
D: TRBD2
length: 17
size: many
V: TRBV11-2
J: TRBJ2-7

CDR3: CASSVDYTVPEAFF
DNA: TGTGCCAGCAGCGTAGACTACACAGTCCCTGAAGCTTTCTTT
D: .
length: 14
size: many
V: TRBV9
J: TRBJ1-1

CDR3: CSARGPQETQYF
DNA: TGCAGTGCTAGGGGTCCCCAAGAGACCCAGTACTTC
D: .
length: 12
size: many
V: TRBV20-1
J: TRBJ2-5

CDR3: CATSRDLAYEQYF
DNA: TGTGCCACCAGCAGAGATTTGGCCTACGAGCAGTACTTC
D: .
length: 13
size: many
V: TRBV15
J: TRBJ2-7

CDR3: CASSFDRPNNSPLHF
DNA: TGTGCCAGCAGTTTCGATAGGCCAAATAATTCACCCCTCCACTTT
D: .
length: 15
size: many
V: TRBV12-3/TRBV12-4
J: TRBJ1-6

CDR3: CASSDAGKADYGYTF
DNA: TGTGCCAGCAGTGATGCGGGGAAGGCAGACTATGGCTACACCTTC
D: .
length: 15
size: .
V: TRBV25-1
J: TRBJ1-2

CDR3: CASSSPTSPRTDTQYF
DNA: TGTGCCAGCAGTTCCCCGACTAGTCCCCGCACAGATACGCAGTATTTT
D: .
length: 16
size: few
V: TRBV27
J: TRBJ2-3

CDR3: CASTRGPGNQPQHF
DNA: TGTGCCAGCACAAGGGGGCCAGGGAATCAGCCCCAGCATTTT
D: TRBD1
length: 14
size: many
V: TRBV6-1
J: TRBJ1-5

CDR3: CASRLGREETQPQHF
DNA: TGTGCCAGCAGATTAGGACGGGAGGAGACTCAGCCCCAGCATTTT
D: .
length: 15
size: many
V: TRBV2
J: TRBJ1-5

CDR3: CAALLRDRGEKLFF
DNA: TGTGCCGCATTACTAAGGGACAGGGGAGAAAAACTGTTTTTT
D: TRBD1
length: 14
size: many
V: TRBV30
J: TRBJ1-4

CDR3: CASSLVSNSYNEQFF
DNA: TGTGCCAGCAGTTTAGTCTCGAACTCCTACAATGAGCAGTTCTTC
D: .
length: 15
size: many
V: TRBV12-3/TRBV12-4
J: TRBJ2-1

CDR3: CSASRTSGITSSYEQYF
DNA: TGCAGTGCTAGTCGTACTAGCGGGATCACCAGCTCCTACGAGCAGTACTTC
D: TRBD2
length: 17
size: few
V: TRBV20-1
J: TRBJ2-7

CDR3: CSAGGLGAGQETQYF
DNA: TGCAGTGCCGGCGGACTCGGAGCGGGACAAGAGACCCAGTACTTC
D: TRBD2
length: 15
size: .
V: TRBV20-1
J: TRBJ2-5

CDR3: CASSPASEKLFF
DNA: TGTGCCAGCTCACCAGCTTCCGAAAAACTGTTTTTT
D: .
length: 12
size: .
V: TRBV18
J: TRBJ1-4

CDR3: CASGRAGASAYGYTF
DNA: TGCGCCAGCGGGCGGGCCGGGGCGTCTGCGTATGGCTACACCTTC
D: .
length: 15
size: .
V: TRBV4-3
J: TRBJ1-2

CDR3: CASSARGAGGTDTQYF
DNA: TGTGCCAGTAGTGCCCGAGGGGCGGGAGGTACAGATACGCAGTATTTT
D: TRBD2
length: 16
size: few
V: TRBV19
J: TRBJ2-3

CDR3: CASSYRGVRAEAFF
DNA: TGTGCCAGCAGTTACAGGGGGGTCAGAGCTGAAGCTTTCTTT
D: .
length: 14
size: .
V: TRBV6-5
J: TRBJ1-1

CDR3: CASSRGGDEQFF
DNA: TGTGCCAGCAGCCGGGGGGGGGATGAGCAGTTCTTC
D: TRBD2
length: 12
size: many
V: TRBV11-2
J: TRBJ2-1

CDR3: CASSYRDRDFMAFF
DNA: TGTGCCAGCAGTTACCGGGACAGGGATTTTATGGCTTTCTTT
D: TRBD1
length: 14
size: many
V: TRBV6-5
J: TRBJ1-1

CDR3: CASSLYGGNYEQYF
DNA: TGTGCCAGCAGCCTATATGGTGGGAACTACGAGCAGTACTTC
D: .
length: 14
size: many
V: TRBV12-3/TRBV12-4
J: TRBJ2-7

CDR3: CASSEGTGAGEQYF
DNA: TGTGCCAGCAGTGAAGGGACAGGGGCAGGCGAGCAGTACTTC
D: TRBD1
length: 14
size: many
V: TRBV2
J: TRBJ2-7

CDR3: CASSQKAGGPEQYF
DNA: TGTGCCAGCAGCCAGAAAGCGGGAGGCCCCGAGCAGTACTTC
D: TRBD2
length: 14
size: many
V: TRBV3-1
J: TRBJ2-7

CDR3: CSVRTGTREKLFF
DNA: TGCAGCGTACGGACAGGGACAAGAGAAAAACTGTTTTTT
D: TRBD1
length: 13
size: many
V: TRBV29-1
J: TRBJ1-4

CDR3: CASSLGQGWSAIYF
DNA: TGTGCCAGCAGCTTGGGACAGGGATGGAGCGCCATATATTTT
D: TRBD1
length: 14
size: .
V: TRBV5-8
J: TRBJ1-3

CDR3: CASSFTGEANYGYTF
DNA: TGTGCCAGCAGTTTTACAGGGGAAGCTAACTATGGCTACACCTTC
D: TRBD1
length: 15
size: .
V: TRBV7-9
J: TRBJ1-2

CDR3: CASSEQGSYNEQFF
DNA: TGTGCCAGCAGTGAACAGGGCTCCTACAATGAGCAGTTCTTC
D: .
length: 14
size: many
V: TRBV6-1
J: TRBJ2-1

CDR3: CASSFLKRGDQPQHF
DNA: TGTGCCAGCAGCTTTCTGAAAAGGGGAGATCAGCCCCAGCATTTT
D: .
length: 15
size: few
V: TRBV7-2
J: TRBJ1-5

CDR3: CASRDRTGNTIYF
DNA: TGTGCCAGCAGAGACAGGACTGGAAACACCATATATTTT
D: .
length: 13
size: many
V: TRBV6-1
J: TRBJ1-3